This T cell receptor beta chain was recovered during a study of CD8+CD57+ T cells in acquired aplastic anemia. As for the study in general: Quantities of DNA derived from sorted CD4+ and CD8+ cells averaged about 3.2 ug.

Germline CDR1 MGHDK, CDR2 SYGVNS. V shed 6 bases and J 4 bases; nucleotides not matched to a gene: 8. This CDR3 region has 15 residues. Both TCR beta VDJ combination and CDR3 sequence profiling were carried out. Genomic DNA was the template for this profiling. TCRdb reprocessed the reads via MiXCR and lists one record per CDR3 protein. In the table there are about 190,000 distinct CDR3 sequences, 64% of which are singletons. J is TRBJ1-4 and V is TRBV25-1, with 7 nucleotides matching TRBD1. This TCR came from a human donor with severe aplastic anemia or a healthy control (not recorded which). Material for sequencing was sorted CD4+, CD8+, or CD8+CD57+ T cells (not recorded which) from PBMCs. For the CDR3, the DNA is TGTGCCAGCAGCCTCGGGACAGTAGGTAATGAAAAACTGTTTTTT. Its protein product is CASSLGTVGNEKLFF.